These 31 T cell receptor beta chains were sequenced from one sample in a study of T-cell memory formation after mild COVID-19. Each CDR3 protein is one row after TCRdb ran MiXCR on the 5' RACE reads. The table includes just under 350,000 distinct CDR3 sequences, 10% to 15% detected once. The sample consisted of PBMCs or a T cell subset sorted from them (not recorded which). The receptor set was obtained from a man aged 18-30 years who had mild COVID-19 (a few samples of this study predate the infection). Cell type and time point are not known.

V and J are TRBV5-1 and TRBJ1-6; TRBD1 matches at 8 bases. V gave up 2 bases and J gave up 10 bases; unmatched junction bases: 8. CDR1 and CDR2 from the germline V gene are SGHRS and YFSETQ. The CDR3 covers 15 residues. DNA for the CDR3: TGCGCCAGCAGCTTCTCCGGGACAGGACACTCACCCCTCCACTTT. Translated: CASSFSGTGHSPLHF. The complete variable domain, with remaining parts taken from reference TRBV5-1 and TRBJ1-6, reads KAGVTQTPRYLIKTRGQQVTLSCSPISGHRSVSWYQQTPGQGLQFLFEYFSETQRNKGNFPGRFSGRQFSNSRSEMNVSTLELGDSALYLCASSFSGTGHSPLHFGNGTRLTVT.

This clonotype was detected only a few times. V is TRBV28 and J is TRBJ2-7; 9 bases map to TRBD1. In germline, CDR1 is MDHEN, CDR2 SYDVKM. The V gene end was trimmed by 6 bases and the J gene end by 2 bases; junction bases not matched to a gene: 5. This CDR3 has 14 amino acids. CDR3 nucleotides: TGTGCCAGCAGGACAGGGGGGGAGGCCTACGAGCAGTACGTC. This translates into CASRTGGEAYEQYV.

The chain is built from TRBV21-1 and TRBJ2-3; whether TRBD1, the table's D call, matches the DNA was not checked. TRBV21-1 is deemed a pseudogene. CDR3 size: 15 residues. The CDR3 coding sequence is TGTGCCAGCGTCCCCCGGGACAGGGCCACAGATACGCAGTATTTT. It is translated as CASVPRDRATDTQYF.

Only a few counts were recorded for this clonotype. The chain recombines TRBV27 with TRBJ2-2; D ambiguous. V gave up 7 bases and J gave up 1 base, with 7 bases separating them. CDR1 is MNHEY and CDR2 is SMNVEV in the germline V gene (reference sequence). This CDR3 spans 13 amino acids. Here the CDR3 reads CASKPLNTGELFF. As DNA, the CDR3 is TGTGCCAGCAAGCCCCTGAACACCGGGGAGCTGTTTTTT.

This rearrangement joins TRBV11-1 to TRBJ2-7; unclear D gene. Germline values: CDR1 SGHAT, CDR2 FQDESV (reference sequence). This CDR3 contains 14 residues. V shed 1 base and J shed 0 bases, with 7 bases lying between them. The DNA of the CDR3 is TGTGCCAGCAGCTTAGAGGGCCCCTCCTACGAGCAGTACTTC. Translating gives CASSLEGPSYEQYF.

This clonotype was observed a handful of times. The CDR3 protein is CASSQEGGRQYF. The CDR3 DNA is TGCGCCAGCAGCCAAGAAGGGGGACGCCAGTACTTC. The chain recombines TRBV4-3 with TRBJ2-5; a weak D match, TRBD1 (6 bases). Trimming shortened V by 0 bases and J by 10 bases, and 9 bases separated the two germline ends. This CDR3 has 12 residues. The germline V gene has CDR1 LGHNA and CDR2 YSLEER.

The chain is built from TRBV9 and TRBJ2-1; TRBD2 aligns across 8 bases. Germline CDR1 is SGDLS and CDR2 is YYNGEE. The CDR3 is made up of 13 amino acids. The junction had 6 bases not matched to a gene; V was cut back by 7 bases and J by 6 bases. CDR3 in DNA: TGTGCCAGCGCGGGACTAGTTGGCAATGAGCAGTTCTTC. Its protein product is CASAGLVGNEQFF.

This clonotype was seen repeatedly, ten times or more. The V gene is TRBV10-2, the J gene TRBJ1-3, with TRBD1 identical over 8 bases. The CDR3 is 14 amino acids. Germline V gene data show CDR1 as WSHSY and CDR2 as SAAADI. V shed 6 bases, J shed 3 bases, and the junction held 4 bases outside the gene matches. The CDR3: CASSRGLDGNTIYF. CDR3 DNA: TGCGCCAGCAGCAGGGGGCTGGATGGAAACACCATATATTTT.

In this sample, this clonotype turned up many times. The V gene is TRBV6-6, the J gene TRBJ2-2; 8 nucleotides line up with TRBD2. V dropped 3 bases and J dropped 6; count of bases not matched to a gene: 9. The CDR3 is made up of 16 amino acids. Germline lookup yields CDR1 MNHNY and CDR2 SVGAGI (reference sequence). CDR3 coding DNA: TGTGCCAGCAGTTATACTGGACTAGCTATTCCCGGGGAGCTGTTTTTT. This translates into CASSYTGLAIPGELFF.

The chain recombines TRBV7-6 with TRBJ2-2, with D possibly TRBD2 on 6 matching bases. CDR1 and CDR2 from the germline V gene are SGHVS and FNYEAQ. V lost 5 bases and J 11 bases, leaving 21 bases between the germline ends. The CDR3 loop spans 15 amino acids. Here the CDR3 DNA reads TGTGCCAGCAGCAACGGACTACACGAATGGAGTGAGCTGTTTTTT. Translated: CASSNGLHEWSELFF.

This clonotype was observed at least ten times. The V and J genes are TRBV4-1 and TRBJ2-2; weak D call: TRBD1 (5 bases). V was cut by 2 bases and J by 1 base, with 5 bases left in between. CDR3 size: 14 residues. The germline V gene has CDR1 MGHRA and CDR2 YSYEKL. CDR3 coding DNA: TGCGCCAGCAGCCAAAGGGGGAACACCGGGGAGCTGTTTTTT. Translated, it gives CASSQRGNTGELFF.

The chain joins TRBV4-2 to TRBJ1-2; D not certain. The length of the CDR3 is 17 residues. Trimming took 2 bases from V and 7 from J, leaving 23 bases between them. Germline-derived CDR1 and CDR2 are LGHNA and YNFKEQ. CDR3 in DNA: TGTGCCAGCAGCCAACCTATACTAGCGGGCCAAGCTTCTGGCTACACCTTC. This sequence encodes CASSQPILAGQASGYTF.

V and J are TRBV7-6 and TRBJ1-2; 10 bases agree with TRBD1. This CDR3 region has 17 residues. Germline V gene sequence: CDR1 SGHVS, CDR2 FNYEAQ. The V and J ends lost 4 bases and 5 bases, in that order; junction bases with no gene match: 13. The CDR3, as DNA: TGTGCCAGCAGCTACCTCCCCGGGACAGGGGTTGGGTATGGCTACACCTTC. Its protein product is CASSYLPGTGVGYGYTF.

This clonotype occurred a few times. Here the CDR3 DNA reads TGCGCCAGCAGCGCAGTCGGTGATTCCTACGAGCAGTACTTC. This sequence encodes CASSAVGDSYEQYF. V usage is TRBV5-1 and J usage is TRBJ2-7; D not certain. The germline V and J ends were trimmed by 4 bases and 1 base, with 12 bases remaining between them. CDR3 size: 14 residues. Germline V gene data show CDR1 as SGHRS and CDR2 as YFSETQ. The full variable domain, rest sourced from reference TRBV5-1 and TRBJ2-7, is KAGVTQTPRYLIKTRGQQVTLSCSPISGHRSVSWYQQTPGQGLQFLFEYFSETQRNKGNFPGRFSGRQFSNSRSEMNVSTLELGDSALYLCASSAVGDSYEQYFGPGTRLTVT.

The CDR3 here is CASSPLSGLALTDTQYF. The CDR3 DNA reads as TGTGCCAGCAGTCCCCTTAGCGGGCTAGCACTCACAGATACGCAGTATTTT. The chain is built from TRBV2 and TRBJ2-3; 7 bases match TRBD2. This CDR3 comprises 17 residues. Germline CDR1 is SNHLY and CDR2 is FYNNEI. V shed 5 bases and J 2 bases; nucleotides not matched to a gene: 13.

The V gene is TRBV18, the J gene TRBJ2-7; maybe TRBD2 (6 bases). The CDR3 contains 13 residues. Germline CDR1 is KGHSH and CDR2 is LQKENI. V was pared by 1 base and J by 5 bases, with 9 bases between. CDR3 amino acids: CASSPQGGNEQYV. CDR3 nucleotides: TGTGCCAGCTCACCACAGGGAGGCAACGAGCAGTACGTC.

The sample holds a few counts of this clonotype. The chain recombines TRBV6-2 or TRBV6-3 with TRBJ2-7; unclear D gene. This CDR3 spans 12 amino acids. The germline gives CDR1 MNHEY, CDR2 SVGEGT. V gave up 5 bases and J gave up 3 bases, with 8 bases separating them. The CDR3 region is CASSPVDYEQYF. The CDR3 coding sequence is TGTGCCAGCAGTCCCGTAGACTACGAGCAGTACTTC.

This rearrangement joins TRBV6-2 or TRBV6-3 to TRBJ1-6; D remains ambiguous. Germline assignment: CDR1 MNHEY and CDR2 SVGEGT. This CDR3 has 12 residues. V gave up 1 base and J gave up 7 bases, with 2 bases separating them. In DNA, the CDR3 is TGTGCCAGCAGTTACTTCAATTCACCCCTCCACTTT. Amino acids: CASSYFNSPLHF.

This clonotype came up a few times. The J gene is TRBJ2-5, the V gene TRBV6-5; the match to TRBD2 covers 11 bases. With V trimmed by 6 bases and J by 9 bases, 9 bases remained unmatched. The CDR3 has 14 residues. Germline CDR1 MNHEY, CDR2 SVGAGI. CDR3 in amino acids: CASRGLAALGSQYF. CDR3 sequence (DNA): TGTGCCAGCAGGGGACTAGCGGCTCTGGGGTCCCAGTACTTC.

This clonotype appeared a single time. The chain links TRBV5-5 to TRBJ2-7; 7 bases align to TRBD2. The junction had 19 bases not matched to a gene; V was cut back by 4 bases and J by 6 bases. The CDR3 is made up of 17 amino acids. Germline loops: CDR1 SGHKS, CDR2 YYEKEE (reference sequence). CDR3 nucleotides: TGTGCCAGCAGCCCCAGGTGGGGGAGGGAAGGTATGTTCGAGCAGTACGTC. Its protein is CASSPRWGREGMFEQYV.

The chain carries TRBV20-1 and TRBJ1-5; D unresolved. The CDR3 extends over 13 amino acids. Germline lookup yields CDR1 DFQATT and CDR2 SNEGSKA (reference sequence). V was shortened by 0 bases and J by 9 bases, with 12 bases between the two germline ends. In DNA form, the CDR3 reads TGCAGTGCTAGAGATGAAGTGGGAAGGCCCCAGCATTTT. Its translation is CSARDEVGRPQHF.

CDR3 in amino acids: CASSESFGLYGYTF. DNA for the CDR3: TGTGCCAGCAGCGAGAGTTTCGGACTATATGGCTACACCTTC. The chain has TRBV7-9 and TRBJ1-2; no firm D call. The CDR3 has 14 amino acids. The germline gives CDR1 SEHNR, CDR2 FQNEAQ (reference sequence). V was clipped by 5 bases and J by 5 bases, with 15 bases between them.

This chain joins TRBV6-5 and TRBJ2-2, with 9 bases aligning to TRBD1. In germline, CDR1 is MNHEY, CDR2 SVGAGI. V dropped 6 bases and J dropped 4; count of bases not matched to a gene: 6. CDR3 length: 15 residues. The DNA of the CDR3 is TGTGCCAGCAGATCGGGACAGGGAATCACCGGGGAGCTGTTTTTT. This encodes CASRSGQGITGELFF.

There are a few counts of this clonotype. The gene calls are TRBV5-1 and TRBJ2-5; D gene uncertain. Germline CDR1 is SGHRS and CDR2 is YFSETQ. There are 13 residues in the CDR3. The V gene lost 4 bases and the J gene lost 7 bases, with 14 bases spanning the gap. Here the CDR3 reads CASSPSRPGTQYF. In nucleotides, the CDR3 is TGCGCCAGCAGCCCGTCCAGACCGGGGACCCAGTACTTC.

This clonotype was observed a handful of times. The gene calls are TRBV6-8 and TRBJ2-2; TRBD1 aligns across 7 bases. The CDR3 runs 15 residues. Germline V CDR1 and CDR2: MNHGY, SAAAGT. V shed 0 bases, J shed 5 bases, and the junction held 3 bases outside the gene matches. CDR3 region: CASSYSDRVTGELFF. In nucleotides, the CDR3 is TGTGCCAGCAGTTACTCCGACAGGGTAACCGGGGAGCTGTTTTTT.

This clonotype was picked up a small number of times. The chain couples TRBV18 to TRBJ2-7, with 7 bases identical to TRBD2. V shed 2 bases and J 1 base; nucleotides not matched to a gene: 5. The CDR3 is made up of 15 amino acids. Per germline, CDR1 KGHSH and CDR2 LQKENI. The CDR3 protein is CASSPERGRSYEQYF. The CDR3 DNA reads as TGTGCCAGCTCACCAGAGCGGGGACGATCCTACGAGCAGTACTTC.

This clonotype occurred many times. This rearrangement joins TRBV5-1 to TRBJ2-4; D possibly uses TRBD1 or TRBD2 (7 bases each). CDR1 is SGHRS, CDR2 YFSETQ, per germline. V gave up 4 bases and J gave up 5 bases, with 16 bases separating them. The CDR3 extends over 15 amino acids. DNA for the CDR3: TGCGCCAGCAGCCCTCAGGGGGGAGGGGAAAACATTCAGTACTTC. Amino acid sequence: CASSPQGGGENIQYF.

The rearrangement links TRBV7-2 to TRBJ2-1, with no clear D. V was clipped by 3 bases and J by 0 bases, with 9 bases between them. The CDR3 is 15 amino acids. Germline V gene sequence: CDR1 SGHTA, CDR2 FQGNSA. The CDR3 bases are TGTGCCAGCAGCTTTCCCAGGAGCTCCTACAATGAGCAGTTCTTC. Encoded protein: CASSFPRSSYNEQFF.

This chain connects TRBV4-2 to TRBJ2-3; 8 bases map to TRBD2. From germline, CDR1 is LGHNA and CDR2 YNFKEQ. The CDR3 has 16 residues. The V segment lost 1 base and the J segment 4 bases; nucleotides outside the gene matches: 7. The CDR3 nucleotides read TGTGCCAGCAGCCAAGGTCGCGGGGGGTTAGCAGATACGCAGTATTTT. It specifies CASSQGRGGLADTQYF.

Many counts were recorded for this clonotype. The chain links TRBV7-6 to TRBJ2-7; 7 bases map to TRBD2. Trimming at V came to 4 bases and at J to 4 bases, leaving 1 base not matched to a gene. Germline CDR1 SGHVS, CDR2 FNYEAQ. The CDR3 contains 12 residues. In DNA form, the CDR3 reads TGTGCCAGCAGCTCGCGGGGGTACGAGCAGTACTTC. Encoded protein: CASSSRGYEQYF.

There are a few counts of this clonotype. The chain carries TRBV18 and TRBJ2-1; D is perhaps TRBD2 (5 bases). CDR1 is KGHSH and CDR2 is LQKENI in the germline V gene. CDR3 length: 17 residues. V gave up 0 bases and J gave up 0 bases, with 12 bases separating them. The CDR3 region has the DNA TGTGCCAGCTCACCACCCCTAGCCAAAAGCTCCTACAATGAGCAGTTCTTC. It codes for CASSPPLAKSSYNEQFF.